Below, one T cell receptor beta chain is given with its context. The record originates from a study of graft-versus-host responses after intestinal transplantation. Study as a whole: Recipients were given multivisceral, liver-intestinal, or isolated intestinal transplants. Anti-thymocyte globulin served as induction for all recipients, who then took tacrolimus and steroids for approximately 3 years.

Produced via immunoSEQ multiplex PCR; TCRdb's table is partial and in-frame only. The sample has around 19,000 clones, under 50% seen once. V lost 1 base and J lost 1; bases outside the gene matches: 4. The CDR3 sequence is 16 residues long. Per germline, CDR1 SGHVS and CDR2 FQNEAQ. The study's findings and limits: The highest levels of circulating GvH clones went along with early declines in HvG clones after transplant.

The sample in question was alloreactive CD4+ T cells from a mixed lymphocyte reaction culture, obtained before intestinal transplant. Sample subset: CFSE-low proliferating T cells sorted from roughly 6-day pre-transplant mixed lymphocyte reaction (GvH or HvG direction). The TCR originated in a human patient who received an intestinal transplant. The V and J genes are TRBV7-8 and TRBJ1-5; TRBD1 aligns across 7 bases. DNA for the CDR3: TGTGCCAGCAGCTTAGGGAGGGGGCAAAGCAATCAGCCCCAGCATTTT. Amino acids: CASSLGRGQSNQPQHF.